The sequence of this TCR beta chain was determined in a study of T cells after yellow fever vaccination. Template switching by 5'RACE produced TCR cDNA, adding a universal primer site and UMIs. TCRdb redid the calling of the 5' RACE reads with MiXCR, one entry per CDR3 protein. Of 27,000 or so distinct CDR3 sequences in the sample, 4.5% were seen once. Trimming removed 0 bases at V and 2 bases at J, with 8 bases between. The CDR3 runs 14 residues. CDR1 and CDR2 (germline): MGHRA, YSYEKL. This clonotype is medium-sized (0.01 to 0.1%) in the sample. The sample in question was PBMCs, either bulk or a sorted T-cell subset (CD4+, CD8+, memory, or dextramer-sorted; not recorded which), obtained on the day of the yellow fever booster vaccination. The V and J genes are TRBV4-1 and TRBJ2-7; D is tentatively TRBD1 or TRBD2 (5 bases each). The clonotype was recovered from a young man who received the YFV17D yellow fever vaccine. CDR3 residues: CASSQDREPYEQYF. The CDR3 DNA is TGCGCCAGCAGCCAAGACAGGGAGCCCTACGAGCAGTACTTC.